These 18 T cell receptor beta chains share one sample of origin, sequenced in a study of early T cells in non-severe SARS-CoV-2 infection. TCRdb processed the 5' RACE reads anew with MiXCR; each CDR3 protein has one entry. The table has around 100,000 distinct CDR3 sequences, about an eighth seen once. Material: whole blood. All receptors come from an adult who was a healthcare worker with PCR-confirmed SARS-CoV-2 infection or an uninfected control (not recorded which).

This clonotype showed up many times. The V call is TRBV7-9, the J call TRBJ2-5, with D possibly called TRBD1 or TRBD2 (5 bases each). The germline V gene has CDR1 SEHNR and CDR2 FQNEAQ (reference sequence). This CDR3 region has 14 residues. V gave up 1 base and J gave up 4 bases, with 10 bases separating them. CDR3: CASSLVGTGETQYF. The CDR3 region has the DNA TGTGCCAGCAGCTTAGTCGGGACGGGAGAGACCCAGTACTTC.

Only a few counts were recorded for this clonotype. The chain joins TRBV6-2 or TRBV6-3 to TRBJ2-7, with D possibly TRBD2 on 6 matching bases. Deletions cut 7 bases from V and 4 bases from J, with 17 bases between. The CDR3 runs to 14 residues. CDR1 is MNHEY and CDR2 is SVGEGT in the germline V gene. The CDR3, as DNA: TGTGCCAGCAAATTACGGGGGAAGGATTACGAGCAGTACTTC. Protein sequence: CASKLRGKDYEQYF.

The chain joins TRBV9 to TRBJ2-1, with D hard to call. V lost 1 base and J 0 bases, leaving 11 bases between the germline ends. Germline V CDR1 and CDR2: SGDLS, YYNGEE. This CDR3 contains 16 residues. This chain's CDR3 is CASSVSSDSSYNEQFF. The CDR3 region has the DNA TGTGCCAGCAGCGTAAGCTCGGATAGCTCCTACAATGAGCAGTTCTTC. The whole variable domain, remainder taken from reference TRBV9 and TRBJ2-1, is DSGVTQTPKHLITATGQRVTLRCSPRSGDLSVYWYQQSLDQGLQFLIQYYNGEERAKGNILERFSAQQFPDLHSELNLSSLELGDSALYFCASSVSSDSSYNEQFFGPGTRLTVL.

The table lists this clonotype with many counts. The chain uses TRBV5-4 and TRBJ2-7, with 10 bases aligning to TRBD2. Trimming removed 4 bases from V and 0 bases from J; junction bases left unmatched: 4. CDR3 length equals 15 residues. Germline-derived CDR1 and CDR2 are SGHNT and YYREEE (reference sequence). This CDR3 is CASSRTSGNSYEQYF. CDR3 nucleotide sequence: TGTGCCAGCAGCCGTACTAGCGGGAACTCCTACGAGCAGTACTTC. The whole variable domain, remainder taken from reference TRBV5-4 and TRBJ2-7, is ETGVTQSPTHLIKTRGQQVTLRCSSQSGHNTVSWYQQALGQGPQFIFQYYREEENGRGNFPPRFSGLQFPNYSSELNVNALELDDSALYLCASSRTSGNSYEQYFGPGTRLTVT.

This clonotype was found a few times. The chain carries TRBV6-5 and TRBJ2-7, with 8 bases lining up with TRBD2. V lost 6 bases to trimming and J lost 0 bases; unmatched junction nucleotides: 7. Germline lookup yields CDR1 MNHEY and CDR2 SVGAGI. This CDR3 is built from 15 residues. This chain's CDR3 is CASRRERGFSYEQYF. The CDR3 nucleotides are TGTGCCAGCAGGAGAGAGCGGGGGTTCTCCTACGAGCAGTACTTC.

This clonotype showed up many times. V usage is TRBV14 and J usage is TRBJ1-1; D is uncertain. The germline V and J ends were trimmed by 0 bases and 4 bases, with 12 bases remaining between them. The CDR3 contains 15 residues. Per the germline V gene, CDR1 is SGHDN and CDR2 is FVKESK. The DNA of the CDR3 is TGTGCCAGCAGCCAAGATCTGCCCGGGTTCACTGAAGCTTTCTTT. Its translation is CASSQDLPGFTEAFF.

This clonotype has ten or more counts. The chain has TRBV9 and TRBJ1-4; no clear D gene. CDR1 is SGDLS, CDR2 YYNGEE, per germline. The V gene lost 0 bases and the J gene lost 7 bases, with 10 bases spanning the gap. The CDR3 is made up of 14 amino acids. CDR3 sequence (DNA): TGTGCCAGCAGCGTAGCACTGGGAGGTGAAAAACTGTTTTTT. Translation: CASSVALGGEKLFF.

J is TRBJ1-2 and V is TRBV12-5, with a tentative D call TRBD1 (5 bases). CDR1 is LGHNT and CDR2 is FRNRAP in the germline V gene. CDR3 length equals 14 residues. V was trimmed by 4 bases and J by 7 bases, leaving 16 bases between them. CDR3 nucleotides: TGTGCTAGTGGTTCCCCCGGGACGGTTAGTGGCTACACCTTC. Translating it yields CASGSPGTVSGYTF.

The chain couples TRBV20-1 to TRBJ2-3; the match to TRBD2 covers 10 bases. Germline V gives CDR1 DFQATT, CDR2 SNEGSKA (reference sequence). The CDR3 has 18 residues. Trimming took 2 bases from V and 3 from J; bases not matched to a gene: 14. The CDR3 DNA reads TGCAGTGCTAGAATACAGGCTAGCGGGAGCTCACCGACAGATACGCAGTATTTT. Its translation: CSARIQASGSSPTDTQYF.

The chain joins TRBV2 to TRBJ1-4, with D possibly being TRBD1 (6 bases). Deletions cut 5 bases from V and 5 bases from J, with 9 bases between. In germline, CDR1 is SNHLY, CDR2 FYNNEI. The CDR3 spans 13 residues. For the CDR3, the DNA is TGTGCCAGCAGTTTTACAGGGAATGAAAAACTGTTTTTT. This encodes CASSFTGNEKLFF.

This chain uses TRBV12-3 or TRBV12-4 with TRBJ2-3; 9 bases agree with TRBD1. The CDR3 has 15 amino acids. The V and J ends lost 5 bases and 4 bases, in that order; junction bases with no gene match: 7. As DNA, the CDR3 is TGTGCCAGCAGTCTGATGGGACAGGGCCCAGATACGCAGTATTTT. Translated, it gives CASSLMGQGPDTQYF.

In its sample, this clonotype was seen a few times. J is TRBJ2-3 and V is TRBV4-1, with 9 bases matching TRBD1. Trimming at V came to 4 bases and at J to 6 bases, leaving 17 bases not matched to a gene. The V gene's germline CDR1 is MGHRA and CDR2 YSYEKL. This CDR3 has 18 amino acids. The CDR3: CASSLWGQGSRVSDTQYF. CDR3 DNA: TGCGCCAGCAGCCTTTGGGGACAGGGAAGTCGGGTATCGGATACGCAGTATTTT.

CDR3 sequence (DNA): TGTGCCAGCACCTGGACTAGCGGGCACAATGAGCAGTTCTTC. Encoded protein: CASTWTSGHNEQFF. The rearrangement links TRBV6-2 or TRBV6-3 to TRBJ2-1, with 11 bases that match TRBD2. This CDR3 spans 14 amino acids. CDR1 and CDR2 from the germline V gene are MNHEY and SVGEGT. V lost 7 bases to trimming and J lost 5 bases; unmatched junction nucleotides: 4.

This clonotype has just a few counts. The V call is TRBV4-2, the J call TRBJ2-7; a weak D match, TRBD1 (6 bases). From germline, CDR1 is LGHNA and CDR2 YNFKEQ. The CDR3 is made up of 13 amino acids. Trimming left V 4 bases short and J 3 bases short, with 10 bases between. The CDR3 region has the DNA TGTGCCAGCAGCCCCGGGACATACTACGAGCAGTACTTC. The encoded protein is CASSPGTYYEQYF.

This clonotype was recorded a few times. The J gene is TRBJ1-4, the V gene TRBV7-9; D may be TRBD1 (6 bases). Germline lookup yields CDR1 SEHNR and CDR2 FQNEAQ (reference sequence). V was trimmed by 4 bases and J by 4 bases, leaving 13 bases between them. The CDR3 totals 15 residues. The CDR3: CASSSRQAHNEKLFF. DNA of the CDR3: TGTGCCAGCAGCTCTAGACAGGCCCATAATGAAAAACTGTTTTTT.

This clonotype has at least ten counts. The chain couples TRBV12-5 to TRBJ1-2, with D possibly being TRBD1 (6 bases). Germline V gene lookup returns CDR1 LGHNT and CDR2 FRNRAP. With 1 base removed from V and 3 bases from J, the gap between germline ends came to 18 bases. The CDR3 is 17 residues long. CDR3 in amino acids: CASGLGRTALFDYGYTF. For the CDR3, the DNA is TGTGCTAGTGGTTTGGGGAGGACAGCTTTATTCGACTATGGCTACACCTTC.

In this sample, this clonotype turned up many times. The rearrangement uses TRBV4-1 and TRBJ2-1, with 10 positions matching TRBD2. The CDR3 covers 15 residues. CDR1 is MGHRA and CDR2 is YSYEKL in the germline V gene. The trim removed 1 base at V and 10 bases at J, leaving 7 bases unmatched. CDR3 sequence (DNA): TGCGCCAGCAGCCAAGGCCCTAGCGGGAGAGAGGAGCAGTTCTTC. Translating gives CASSQGPSGREEQFF.

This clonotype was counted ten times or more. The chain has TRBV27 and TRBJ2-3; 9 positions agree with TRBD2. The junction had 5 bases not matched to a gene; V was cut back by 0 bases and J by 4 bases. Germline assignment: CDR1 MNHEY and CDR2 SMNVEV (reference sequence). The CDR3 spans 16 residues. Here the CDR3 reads CASSLSETSGADTQYF. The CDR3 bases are TGTGCCAGCAGTTTATCTGAGACTAGCGGTGCAGATACGCAGTATTTT.